A selection of T cell receptor beta chains follows, all from one sample in a study of T-cell memory formation after mild COVID-19. TCRdb recomputed calls from the 5' RACE reads with MiXCR, one row per CDR3 protein. The sample records 400,000 to 500,000 distinct CDR3 sequences, roughly 18% being singletons. Sequencing was performed on PBMCs or a T cell subset sorted from them (not recorded which). All receptors come from a man younger than 30 who had mild COVID-19 (a few samples of this study predate the infection). Cell type and time point are not known. Both conserved end residues are trimmed from each CDR3. Each record gives: J gene, V gene, CDR3 protein.

TRBJ1-3,TRBV6-6,ASSLTGTGAPNTIY
TRBJ2-1,TRBV2,ASKFRSTYNEQF
TRBJ1-5,TRBV7-8,ASSLAPFGRGVDQPQH
TRBJ2-5,TRBV12-3/TRBV12-4,ASSLQQGSLETQY
TRBJ2-7,TRBV9,ASSPRQDYEQY
TRBJ2-3,TRBV4-2,ASSRRPLAGSTDTQY
TRBJ2-2,TRBV6-5,ASSLGTGVGELF
TRBJ2-3,TRBV7-2,ASSSGLAGGADTQY
TRBJ1-5,TRBV6-2/TRBV6-3,ASSYQLNQPQH
TRBJ2-5,TRBV15,ATRLAGEETQY
TRBJ2-3,TRBV6-4,ASSESSGGPTDTQY
TRBJ1-1,TRBV5-5,ASSPGPGEAF
TRBJ2-3,TRBV7-2,ASSRSGLSTDTQY
TRBJ2-5,TRBV7-9,ASTQGREAQY
TRBJ2-3,TRBV4-2,ASSQDLPTDTQY
TRBJ2-5,TRBV12-3/TRBV12-4,ASRTGTVKETQY
TRBJ1-6,TRBV4-3,ASSQEEAGRFSPLH
TRBJ1-2,TRBV20-1,SASHTGDSGYT
TRBJ1-4,TRBV6-6,ASKRDSNEKLF
TRBJ2-1,TRBV9,ASSGGGTGTHNEQF
TRBJ2-1,TRBV7-8,ASSLFSSTQVGEQF
TRBJ2-2,TRBV6-1,ASRGNRGFGELF
TRBJ2-5,TRBV4-1,ASSQGTGDGGTQY
TRBJ1-1,TRBV2,ASRGLVSDTEAF
TRBJ2-3,TRBV12-3/TRBV12-4,ASSFEGSDTQY
TRBJ2-7,TRBV5-1,ASSAYGGTSYEQY
TRBJ2-5,TRBV5-5,ASSPLALTGGKTQY
TRBJ1-1,TRBV12-3/TRBV12-4,ASSPGHPNTEAF
TRBJ2-1,TRBV11-2,ASSIPGRSAREQF
TRBJ1-2,TRBV5-1,ASRASGGGNGYT
TRBJ2-7,TRBV5-1,ASRLGGFQVSYEQY
TRBJ2-3,TRBV7-9,ASTPRLGDTDTQY
TRBJ1-1,TRBV5-1,ASSSGEGTTEAF
TRBJ1-2,TRBV21-1,ASSKVVSYGYT
TRBJ2-7,TRBV20-1,SAIPPGSYEQY
TRBJ1-4,TRBV4-3,ASSQKKTGPYNEKLF
TRBJ2-4,TRBV7-2,ASTPGPTGPQY
TRBJ1-5,TRBV6-6,ATTGLGEGSNQPQH
TRBJ2-3,TRBV25-1,ASSESQGYPDTQY
TRBJ1-5,TRBV7-2,ASSKTRGEPQH
TRBJ2-6,TRBV7-2,ASSLGGAAGANVLT